These T cell receptor beta chains were read from a single sample in a study of identical twins. TCRdb re-called the 5' RACE reads with MiXCR, one entry per CDR3 protein. The sample records 1.5 million to 2 million distinct CDR3 sequences, around a third being singletons. The specimen was cord blood. The receptors were sampled from a newborn girl in good health. Both conserved end residues are part of each CDR3. Fields, in order: V gene, D gene, clone size, J gene, CDR3 DNA, CDR3 protein. The D gene is left open where the match is weak. A clone size is listed for some rows: how often the clone was seen (once, few, many), or a class if it is expanded.

TRBV28	-	-	TRBJ1-4	TGTGCCAGCAGTTTTTTCAGGGGACGAGAAAAACTGTTTTTT	CASSFFRGREKLFF
TRBV14	-	-	TRBJ2-1	TGTGCCAGCAGCCAAAAAGGAGCCAGGGTTGGAAATGAGCAGTTCTTC	CASSQKGARVGNEQFF
TRBV6-1	-	-	TRBJ2-7	TGTGCCAGCAGTGAAGCGGGGCAAGAGACCCGGTACTTC	CASSEAGQETRYF
TRBV5-1	TRBD2	-	TRBJ2-1	TGCGCCAGCAGCTGGACTAGCGGGAACTCATACAATGAGCAGTTCTTC	CASSWTSGNSYNEQFF
TRBV4-1	TRBD2	few	TRBJ2-1	TGCGCCAGCAGCCAAGATAGCGGGACCCCCTACAATGAGCAGTTCTTC	CASSQDSGTPYNEQFF
TRBV12-3/TRBV12-4	-	-	TRBJ2-5	TGTGCCAGCAGTGTGACTGGCGGGAAAACCCAGTACTTC	CASSVTGGKTQYF
TRBV4-2	-	-	TRBJ2-3	TGTGCCAGCAGCCAAGCCCCGGGGGCTAGCACAGATACGCAGTATTTT	CASSQAPGASTDTQYF
TRBV25-1	-	-	TRBJ1-2	TGTGCCAGCAGTGAATACACAGCCTATGGCTACACCTTC	CASSEYTAYGYTF
TRBV7-9	-	few	TRBJ2-7	TGTGCCAGCAGCTTAGGCAAATTCGAGCAGTACTTC	CASSLGKFEQYF
TRBV3-1	-	-	TRBJ2-7	TGTGCCAGCAGCCATGATTCCGACGACTACGAGCAGTACTTC	CASSHDSDDYEQYF
TRBV29-1	TRBD1	few	TRBJ2-6	TGCAGCGTGGGGGGACAGGCCTCTGGGGCCAACGTCCTGACTTTC	CSVGGQASGANVLTF
TRBV27	-	few	TRBJ1-1	TGTGCCAGCAGGGGGGAGGTGAACACTGAAGCTTTCTTT	CASRGEVNTEAFF